These 20 T cell receptor beta chains share one sample of origin, sequenced in a study of blood T cell repertoires in COVID-19. Sequencing was performed with immunoSEQ multiplex PCR; in TCRdb, only in-frame clones are kept and a portion is missing. The table records 200,000 to 250,000 clones, 85% to 90% of them present only once. Sample: PBMCs or T cells enriched from blood (not recorded which). The source is a man between 25 and 39 years old who had been exposed to COVID-19.

This clone was found once. The chain joins TRBV5-1 to TRBJ2-7; D gene unclear. Per the germline V gene, CDR1 is SGHRS and CDR2 is YFSETQ. This CDR3 has 14 residues. The V and J ends lost 8 bases and 3 bases respectively, with 18 bases between them. CDR3 DNA sequence: TGCGCCAGACCATACCTTTGGCGGCACTACGAGCAGTACTTC. Its protein product is CARPYLWRHYEQYF.

The chain recombines TRBV2 with TRBJ1-5; no clear D. The CDR3 has 17 amino acids. The V end lost 0 bases, the J end lost 1 base, and 13 bases lay between the germline ends. Germline V gene data show CDR1 as SNHLY and CDR2 as FYNNEI. CDR3 DNA sequence: TGTGCCAGCAGTGAAGCGCTCAGCCTCGGGAGCAATCAGCCCCAGCATTTT. Encoded protein: CASSEALSLGSNQPQHF.

The gene calls are TRBV9 and TRBJ2-4, with D perhaps matching TRBD1 (5 bases). The V gene's germline CDR1 is SGDLS and CDR2 YYNGEE. V lost 2 bases and J 0 bases, leaving 6 bases between the germline ends. CDR3 size: 14 residues. DNA of the CDR3: TGTGCCAGCAGCGTGGGGCAAGCCAAAAACATTCAGTACTTC. Protein product: CASSVGQAKNIQYF.

The rearrangement links TRBV5-6 to TRBJ2-7; weak D call: TRBD1 (6 bases). Germline V gene sequence: CDR1 SGHDT, CDR2 YYEEEE. This CDR3 has 15 amino acids. V lost 2 bases to trimming and J lost 5 bases, with 17 bases between them. The CDR3 region is CASSFPTGTVDEQYF. The CDR3 nucleotides read TGTGCCAGCAGCTTCCCTACAGGGACGGTGGACGAGCAGTACTTC.

The V and J genes are TRBV27 and TRBJ2-7, with 13 nucleotides matching TRBD2. This CDR3 is 16 amino acids long. CDR1 and CDR2 (germline): MNHEY, SMNVEV (reference sequence). Trimming at V came to 7 bases and at J to 2 bases, leaving 8 bases not matched to a gene. CDR3 nucleotides: TGTGCCAGCACTAATCTGGGACTAGCGGGAACCTACGAGCAGTACTTC. It is translated as CASTNLGLAGTYEQYF.

V usage is TRBV2 and J usage is TRBJ1-1; a possible D gene is TRBD1 (5 bases). V was clipped by 3 bases and J by 4 bases, with 9 bases between them. CDR1 SNHLY and CDR2 FYNNEI come from the germline V gene. CDR3 length equals 13 residues. This CDR3 reads CASSDLRGTEAFF. The CDR3 nucleotides are TGTGCCAGCAGTGACTTAAGGGGCACTGAAGCTTTCTTT.

The chain joins TRBV28 to TRBJ1-5, with D possibly matching TRBD1 (6 bases). V gave up 8 bases and J gave up 9 bases, with 17 bases separating them. CDR1 is MDHEN and CDR2 is SYDVKM in the germline V gene. This CDR3 has 13 amino acids. CDR3 coding DNA: TGTGCCAGCTTCACAGGGCTCTCTCCGCCCCAGCATTTT. Translating it yields CASFTGLSPPQHF.

The chain recombines TRBV11-3 with TRBJ2-1, with TRBD1 matching 7 bases. The junction had 8 bases not matched to a gene; V was cut back by 6 bases and J by 9 bases. The V gene's germline CDR1 is SGHNT and CDR2 YENEEA. This CDR3 spans 13 amino acids. In DNA, the CDR3 is TGTGCCAGCAGTCCACAGGGGTTTGGTGAGCAGTTCTTC. Amino acid sequence: CASSPQGFGEQFF.

Here the CDR3 DNA reads TGTGCCAGCAGCCAAGGTCTGGAAGCGGCACTCAATGAGCAGTTCTTC. It specifies CASSQGLEAALNEQFF. The chain uses TRBV3-1 (or the pseudogene TRBV3-2) and TRBJ2-1; TRBD2 might be the D (5 bases). Trimming removed 1 base at V and 6 bases at J, with 16 bases between. The CDR3 sequence is 16 residues long. The germline V gene encodes CDR1 LGHDT and CDR2 YNNKEL (reference sequence).

To note about this clone: One end of the junction varies from germline; a read error may be responsible. The chain is built from TRBV2 and TRBJ2-3; D gene ambiguous. Looked up from germline, CDR1 is SNHLY and CDR2 is FYNNEI. CDR3 length: 10 amino acids. This CDR3 is CASRGLRRDF. CDR3 bases: TGTGCCAGCAGGGGCCTCCGACGAGATTTT.

The rearrangement links TRBV3-1 (or the pseudogene TRBV3-2) to TRBJ1-2; D uncertain. The CDR3 totals 14 residues. Germline CDR1 reads LGHDT; CDR2 reads YNNKEL (reference sequence). The V end lost 7 bases, the J end lost 0 bases, and 12 bases lay between the germline ends. The CDR3 nucleotides are TGTGCCAGCACCCCGGGGAGGGCTAACTATGGCTACACCTTC. Translating it yields CASTPGRANYGYTF.

The rearrangement links TRBV4-3 to TRBJ2-1; TRBD1 matches at 7 bases. Trimming removed 1 base from V and 10 bases from J; junction bases left unmatched: 13. The CDR3 is 16 amino acids. From germline, CDR1 is LGHNA and CDR2 YSLEER. Written as DNA, the CDR3 is TGCGCCAGCAGCCAAGGGGCCCTACAGGGGTCGGAGGAGCAGTTCTTC. Protein: CASSQGALQGSEEQFF.

In regard to this clone: The same CDR3 also results from other DNA sequences found in this sample. The J gene is TRBJ2-5, the V gene TRBV27; 10 nucleotides align to TRBD1. V gave up 5 bases and J gave up 4 bases; unmatched junction bases: 4. The CDR3 contains 14 residues. Looked up from germline, CDR1 is MNHEY and CDR2 is SMNVEV (reference sequence). CDR3 sequence: CASSLDRGLETQYF. The CDR3 DNA reads as TGTGCCAGCAGTCTTGACAGGGGGCTAGAGACCCAGTACTTC.

As DNA, the CDR3 is TGCGCCAGCAGCCAAGTAGGACTGGGGACGCAGTATTTT. It codes for CASSQVGLGTQYF. This rearrangement joins TRBV4-1 to TRBJ2-3; TRBD2 is a possible D gene (5 bases). The V gene's germline CDR1 is MGHRA and CDR2 YSYEKL. The CDR3 loop spans 13 amino acids. V was trimmed by 1 base and J by 9 bases, leaving 11 bases between them.

The chain is built from TRBV6-5 and TRBJ1-2, with D possibly TRBD1 on 5 matching bases. This CDR3 has 15 amino acids. CDR1 MNHEY and CDR2 SVGAGI come from the germline V gene. Trimming removed 0 bases at V and 5 bases at J, with 13 bases between. CDR3 sequence reads: CASSYSAGRDYGYTF. CDR3 nucleotide sequence: TGTGCCAGCAGTTACTCAGCTGGCAGGGATTATGGCTACACCTTC.

J is TRBJ1-1 and V is TRBV5-1, with no clear D. There are 12 residues in the CDR3. Germline V gene data show CDR1 as SGHRS and CDR2 as YFSETQ. V lost 5 bases and J lost 1, with 6 bases in between. In DNA, the CDR3 is TGCGCCAGCAGACAAACGAACACTGAAGCTTTCTTT. Translation gives CASRQTNTEAFF.

J is TRBJ2-1 and V is TRBV5-1; D may be TRBD1 (5 bases). V lost 5 bases, J lost 3 bases, and 9 bases lay in between. CDR3 length: 13 residues. In germline, CDR1 is SGHRS, CDR2 YFSETQ. The CDR3 DNA reads as TGCGCCAGCAGACAGGACCGCTACAATGAGCAGTTCTTC. This codes for CASRQDRYNEQFF.

This sequence joins TRBV27 and TRBJ2-3; 9 nucleotides match TRBD2. CDR1 MNHEY and CDR2 SMNVEV come from the germline V gene (reference sequence). This CDR3 contains 12 residues. The trim removed 11 bases at V and 6 bases at J, leaving 6 bases unmatched. The CDR3, as DNA: TGTGCCTCACGGACTAGCGTCGATACGCAGTATTTT. This codes for CASRTSVDTQYF.

V and J are TRBV18 and TRBJ2-1; D not resolved. Germline assignment: CDR1 KGHSH and CDR2 LQKENI. V was trimmed by 1 base and J by 5 bases, leaving 6 bases between them. CDR3 length equals 13 residues. The CDR3 coding sequence is TGTGCCAGCTCACCACGTGAGCACAATGAGCAGTTCTTC. Translating gives CASSPREHNEQFF.

The CDR3 DNA reads as TGTGCCAGCAGCCGCCGGACTAGCGGGGGGAATTCCTACAATGAGCAGTTCTTC. This gives the protein CASSRRTSGGNSYNEQFF. The chain links TRBV14 to TRBJ2-1; 14 nucleotides line up with TRBD2. V trimming: 4 bases; J trimming: 1 base; junction bases outside the gene matches: 6. The germline gives CDR1 SGHDN, CDR2 FVKESK. This CDR3 comprises 18 residues. The full variable domain, its missing parts supplied by reference TRBV14 and TRBJ2-1, is EAGVTQFPSHSVIEKGQTVTLRCDPISGHDNLYWYRRVMGKEIKFLLHFVKESKQDESGMPNNRFLAERTGGTYSTLKVQPAELEDSGVYFCASSRRTSGGNSYNEQFFGPGTRLTVL.